This paragraph reports one T cell receptor beta chain. These data are taken from a study of technical replicates of blood from several donors. With 4 bases clipped from V and 2 bases from J, the junction kept 6 bases outside the gene matches. The CDR3 contains 16 residues. The germline V gene has CDR1 MNHEY and CDR2 SVGAGI. Clones were read by immunoSEQ multiplex PCR, and TCRdb kept only the in-frame ones, dropping some. The sample records tens of thousands of clones, roughly four fifths being singletons. This chain uses TRBV6-5 with TRBJ2-7; 12 nucleotides agree with TRBD2. Material for sequencing was PBMCs. The clonotype originates from a human donor in good health. Some clones in this sample may be carry-over from other donors' samples. The CDR3 loop is CASSSLAGGPPYEQYF. CDR3 nucleotides: TGTGCCAGCAGTTCTCTAGCGGGAGGGCCCCCCTACGAGCAGTACTTC.